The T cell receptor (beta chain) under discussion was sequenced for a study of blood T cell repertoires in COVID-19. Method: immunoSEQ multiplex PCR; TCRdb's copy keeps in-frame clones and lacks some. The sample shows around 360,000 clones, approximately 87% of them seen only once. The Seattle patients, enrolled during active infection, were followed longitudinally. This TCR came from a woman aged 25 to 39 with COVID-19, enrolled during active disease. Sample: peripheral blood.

The CDR3 loop reads CAISTGVGTEAFF. CDR3 sequence (DNA): TGTGCCATCAGTACAGGGGTGGGCACTGAAGCTTTCTTT. V and J are TRBV10-3 and TRBJ1-1; 7 nucleotides match TRBD1. The CDR3 loop spans 13 amino acids. The V and J ends lost 5 bases and 4 bases, in that order; junction bases with no gene match: 4. Germline V gene sequence: CDR1 ENHRY, CDR2 SYGVKD.